Below, 32 T cell receptor beta chains from the same sample are listed, as sequenced in a study of T-cell memory formation after mild COVID-19. TCRdb re-called the 5' RACE reads through MiXCR, storing one row per CDR3 protein. Counted here are roughly 200,000 distinct CDR3 sequences, around 20% occurring once; the ten biggest clones make up 2% to 2.5%. Sequenced sample: PBMCs or a T cell subset sorted from them (not recorded which). The receptor source for this set is an adult woman who had mild COVID-19 (a few samples of this study predate the infection). Cell type and time point are not known.

This clonotype was found a few times. CDR3 DNA: TGCAGCTCCCCGGGACTAGGCACAGATACGCAGTATTTT. It encodes CSSPGLGTDTQYF. The chain is built from TRBV29-1 and TRBJ2-3, with TRBD2 matching over 8 bases. The CDR3 is made up of 13 amino acids. Losses at the gene ends were 8 bases for V and 1 base for J; bases not matched to a gene: 5. In germline, CDR1 is SQVTM, CDR2 ANQGSEA.

This clonotype was picked up one time. V and J are TRBV7-8 and TRBJ1-1, with D hard to call. V lost 5 bases, J lost 6 bases, and 16 bases lay in between. The CDR3 length is 14 residues. Germline-derived CDR1 and CDR2 are SGHVS and FQNEAQ. The CDR3, as DNA: TGTGCCAGCAGCCCCCCGGGTTTGAGGGCTGAAGCTTTCTTT. Protein product: CASSPPGLRAEAFF.

In this sample, this clonotype turned up a few times. The chain links TRBV9 to TRBJ1-5, with D uncertain. Germline CDR1 reads SGDLS; CDR2 reads YYNGEE. The V end lost 0 bases, the J end lost 7 bases, and 11 bases lay between the germline ends. CDR3 length equals 14 residues. The CDR3 region has the DNA TGTGCCAGCAGCGTAGCTGGGGAGGGCCAGCCCCAGCATTTT. Its protein is CASSVAGEGQPQHF.

The V gene is TRBV27, the J gene TRBJ1-1; a weak D match, TRBD1 (5 bases). The germline V and J ends were trimmed by 7 bases and 1 base, with 31 bases remaining between them. The CDR3 is 20 residues long. In germline, CDR1 is MNHEY, CDR2 SMNVEV (reference sequence). The CDR3 region has the DNA TGTGCCAGCAAACTATTACTTGGACAATTCTCTTCGAGTTCGAACACTGAAGCTTTCTTT. This encodes CASKLLLGQFSSSSNTEAFF.

Only a few counts were recorded for this clonotype. The chain combines TRBV29-1 with TRBJ1-5; 9 bases line up with TRBD1. Germline V CDR1 and CDR2: SQVTM, ANQGSEA. Trimming at V came to 4 bases and at J to 0 bases, leaving 4 bases not matched to a gene. The CDR3 length is 15 residues. CDR3 DNA sequence: TGCAGCGTTGGGGGGACAGGGAGTAGCAATCAGCCCCAGCATTTT. The encoded protein is CSVGGTGSSNQPQHF.

The chain links TRBV21-1 to TRBJ1-2; TRBD1, as called in the table, went unchecked against the DNA. TRBV21-1 is recorded as a pseudogene. The CDR3 covers 15 residues. CDR3: CASSPRPGDNYGYTF. DNA of the CDR3: TGTGCCAGCAGCCCCCGCCCAGGGGATAACTATGGCTACACCTTC.

This clonotype was observed a few times. The chain joins TRBV6-6 to TRBJ1-1, with D possibly being TRBD1 (5 bases). In germline, CDR1 is MNHNY, CDR2 SVGAGI (reference sequence). The CDR3 loop spans 14 amino acids. The ends were cut back, 2 bases at V and 1 base at J, with 8 bases in the middle. CDR3: CASSYLGRNTEAFF. The CDR3, as DNA: TGTGCCAGCAGTTACCTGGGACGGAACACTGAAGCTTTCTTT.

The chain uses TRBV18 and TRBJ1-1; TRBD1 is a possible D gene (6 bases). Trimming pared 3 bases from V and 8 bases from J, leaving 7 bases between. The CDR3 runs 11 residues. Per germline, CDR1 KGHSH and CDR2 LQKENI. The CDR3 is CASSPTGEAFF. The CDR3 DNA is TGTGCCAGCTCACCGACAGGAGAAGCTTTCTTT.

The V gene is TRBV14, the J gene TRBJ1-1; 7 bases are shared with TRBD1. The CDR3 is 14 amino acids. Trimming at V came to 3 bases and at J to 0 bases, leaving 1 base not matched to a gene. Germline-derived CDR1 and CDR2 are SGHDN and FVKESK. The CDR3 protein is CASSHDRVNTEAFF. The DNA of the CDR3 is TGTGCCAGCAGCCACGACAGGGTGAACACTGAAGCTTTCTTT. Together with reference TRBV14 and TRBJ1-1, the CDR3 gives the full variable domain: EAGVTQFPSHSVIEKGQTVTLRCDPISGHDNLYWYRRVMGKEIKFLLHFVKESKQDESGMPNNRFLAERTGGTYSTLKVQPAELEDSGVYFCASSHDRVNTEAFFGQGTRLTVV.

This clonotype was observed a few times. The rearrangement joins TRBV5-1 to TRBJ2-7; no clear D. This CDR3 is built from 13 residues. Germline loops: CDR1 SGHRS, CDR2 YFSETQ. Trimming removed 4 bases from V and 1 base from J, with 9 bases in between. CDR3 sequence (DNA): TGCGCCAGCAGCCCTGCGGCTTCCTACGAGCAGTACTTC. It codes for CASSPAASYEQYF.

In its sample, this clonotype was seen a few times. The V gene is TRBV30, the J gene TRBJ1-6, with D uncertain. From germline, CDR1 is GTSNPN and CDR2 SVGIG (reference sequence). This CDR3 has 14 amino acids. Trimming took 6 bases from V and 0 from J, leaving 9 bases between them. CDR3 protein: CACTFGSYNSPLHF. In DNA form, the CDR3 reads TGTGCCTGCACCTTTGGCTCCTATAATTCACCCCTCCACTTT.

V usage is TRBV6-5 and J usage is TRBJ2-3; tentatively, D is TRBD1 (6 bases). Trimming removed 6 bases at V and 6 bases at J, with 7 bases between. This CDR3 comprises 11 residues. Germline loops: CDR1 MNHEY, CDR2 SVGAGI. The CDR3 DNA follows: TGTGCCAGCAGGAGGGGGGATACGCAGTATTTT. Its translation: CASRRGDTQYF.

The V and J genes are TRBV19 and TRBJ1-6, with no clear D. The ends were cut back, 5 bases at V and 7 bases at J, with 9 bases in the middle. This CDR3 has 13 residues. Per the germline V gene, CDR1 is LNHDA and CDR2 is SQIVND (reference sequence). The CDR3 is CASSFQDNSPLHF. The CDR3 DNA is TGTGCCAGTAGTTTCCAGGACAATTCACCCCTCCACTTT.

This clonotype was picked up a small number of times. V and J are TRBV5-1 and TRBJ1-2; 7 bases fit TRBD1. The CDR3 spans 15 residues. CDR1 is SGHRS, CDR2 YFSETQ, per germline. The junction had 7 bases not matched to a gene; V was cut back by 1 base and J by 4 bases. The CDR3 nucleotides are TGCGCCAGCAGCTTGACAGGGGAGCATTCCTATGGCTACACCTTC. Protein sequence: CASSLTGEHSYGYTF.

This clonotype has just a few counts. V and J are TRBV5-1 and TRBJ2-1, with D perhaps TRBD1 (6 bases). CDR1 is SGHRS and CDR2 is YFSETQ in the germline V gene. V was trimmed by 6 bases and J by 6 bases, leaving 19 bases between them. This CDR3 comprises 15 residues. Written as DNA, the CDR3 is TGCGCCAGCAATACGGGACAACCAGGCGGCAATGAGCAGTTCTTC. The encoded protein is CASNTGQPGGNEQFF.

In its sample, this clonotype is medium-sized (0.01 to 0.1%). J is TRBJ2-2 and V is TRBV5-1, with D tentatively TRBD1 (5 bases). V was clipped by 2 bases and J by 6 bases, with 8 bases between them. Germline CDR1 SGHRS, CDR2 YFSETQ. This CDR3 contains 13 residues. CDR3 amino acids: CASSFGQPGELFF. In DNA form, the CDR3 reads TGCGCCAGCAGCTTTGGACAACCCGGGGAGCTGTTTTTT.

The V call is TRBV12-3 or TRBV12-4, the J call TRBJ1-2; no reliable D call. The CDR3 has 12 residues. Trimming pared 6 bases from V and 7 bases from J, leaving 12 bases between. CDR3 residues: CASRSGVSGYTF. The CDR3 region has the DNA TGTGCCAGCAGGTCCGGGGTGAGTGGCTACACCTTC.

This chain uses TRBV29-1 with TRBJ1-4, with D unresolved. The V and J ends lost 0 bases and 11 bases respectively, with 16 bases between them. The CDR3 covers 14 residues. CDR1 is SQVTM and CDR2 is ANQGSEA in the germline V gene. CDR3 residues: CSVEDLYGYGKLFF. DNA of the CDR3: TGCAGCGTTGAAGATCTCTATGGGTATGGGAAACTGTTTTTT.

The chain carries TRBV12-3 or TRBV12-4 and TRBJ1-1; D gene uncertain. This CDR3 comprises 13 residues. The V end was cut by 1 base, the J end by 3 bases, with 6 bases between. In DNA, the CDR3 is TGTGCCAGCAGTTTAGTCCTAGACACTGAAGCTTTCTTT. As protein: CASSLVLDTEAFF.

The CDR3 bases are TGCGCCAGCAGCCAAGGGTACAACACTGAAGCTTTCTTT. Protein: CASSQGYNTEAFF. The chain recombines TRBV4-1 with TRBJ1-1; D uncertain. Germline loops: CDR1 MGHRA, CDR2 YSYEKL. CDR3 length: 13 amino acids. Trimming removed 1 base from V and 2 bases from J, with 5 bases in between.

This chain joins TRBV6-2 or TRBV6-3 and TRBJ1-1; D remains ambiguous. The CDR3 is 13 amino acids. Trimming removed 7 bases at V and 4 bases at J, with 13 bases between. Per germline, CDR1 MNHEY and CDR2 SVGEGT. The CDR3 loop is CASNGLGRTEAFF. The CDR3 DNA follows: TGTGCCAGCAATGGACTGGGCCGCACTGAAGCTTTCTTT.

The chain is built from TRBV14 and TRBJ1-5, with 11 bases matching TRBD1. The CDR3 runs to 13 residues. The germline V gene has CDR1 SGHDN and CDR2 FVKESK. After removal of 3 bases from V and 15 bases from J, the junction contained 7 bases not matched to a gene. CDR3 DNA: TGTGCCAGCAGCCACATGACCGGGACAGGGGGGCATTTT. Protein: CASSHMTGTGGHF.

Only a few counts were recorded for this clonotype. The genes are TRBV29-1 and TRBJ2-3; maybe TRBD2 (6 bases). The V end lost 6 bases, the J end lost 0 bases, and 13 bases lay between the germline ends. The germline CDR1 and CDR2 sequences are SQVTM and ANQGSEA. This CDR3 spans 14 amino acids. CDR3 region: CSVEKAGSTDTQYF. The CDR3 coding sequence is TGCAGCGTGGAAAAGGCGGGGAGCACAGATACGCAGTATTTT.

The chain recombines TRBV15 with TRBJ1-1; tentatively, D is TRBD1 (5 bases). This CDR3 comprises 13 residues. Trimming left V 7 bases short and J 2 bases short, with 11 bases between. In germline, CDR1 is LNHNV, CDR2 YYDKDF (reference sequence). In nucleotides, the CDR3 is TGTGCCACCACTGACAGAGGTAACACTGAAGCTTTCTTT. It encodes CATTDRGNTEAFF.

This clonotype was seen more than once but under ten times. This chain joins TRBV25-1 and TRBJ2-7; possible D gene TRBD1, 6 bases. CDR3 length equals 13 residues. Trimming stripped 7 bases from V and 2 bases from J, with 12 bases between. Germline V CDR1 and CDR2: MGHDK, SYGVNS. CDR3 loop: CASIEDSTYEQYF. The CDR3 nucleotides are TGTGCCAGCATAGAGGACAGCACCTACGAGCAGTACTTC.

This clonotype has only one observation. This chain uses TRBV7-9 with TRBJ1-5; D remains ambiguous. Deletions cut 1 base from V and 6 bases from J, with 7 bases between. The germline V gene has CDR1 SEHNR and CDR2 FQNEAQ (reference sequence). The CDR3 length is 13 residues. This CDR3 is CASSLGGRQPQHF. CDR3 nucleotide sequence: TGTGCCAGCAGCTTAGGAGGGCGTCAGCCCCAGCATTTT.

Only a few counts were recorded for this clonotype. V gene TRBV12-3 or TRBV12-4 combines with J gene TRBJ2-5; a possible D gene is TRBD2 (5 bases). The V and J ends lost 8 bases and 4 bases respectively, with 14 bases between them. This CDR3 is built from 13 residues. For the CDR3, the DNA is TGTGCCAGCTCAGTGGGAGTACGAGAGACCCAGTACTTC. It encodes CASSVGVRETQYF.

This chain links TRBV20-1 with TRBJ1-5; no definite D call. Germline values: CDR1 DFQATT, CDR2 SNEGSKA (reference sequence). There are 15 residues in the CDR3. V was pared by 6 bases and J by 4 bases, with 19 bases between. Written as DNA, the CDR3 is TGCAGTGCGAAGGGAAGGGTTTTCCAAAATCAGCCCCAGCATTTT. Translated: CSAKGRVFQNQPQHF.

The chain has TRBV27 and TRBJ2-1, with D perhaps TRBD1 or TRBD2 (6 bases each). V was cut by 2 bases and J by 9 bases, with 11 bases left in between. This CDR3 spans 13 amino acids. CDR1 is MNHEY and CDR2 is SMNVEV in the germline V gene (reference sequence). CDR3 region: CASSLQGGREQFF. CDR3 DNA: TGTGCCAGCAGTTTACAAGGGGGGCGTGAGCAGTTCTTC.

The V call is TRBV5-1, the J call TRBJ1-1; possibly TRBD1 for D (6 bases). The germline CDR1 and CDR2 sequences are SGHRS and YFSETQ. Trimming left V 4 bases short and J 7 bases short, with 14 bases between. This CDR3 spans 13 amino acids. The CDR3 here is CASSAGTPNEAFF. For the CDR3, the DNA is TGCGCCAGCAGCGCAGGGACACCTAATGAAGCTTTCTTT.

This chain links TRBV4-1 with TRBJ2-3, with D possibly TRBD2 on 6 matching bases. Germline V lookup: CDR1 MGHRA, CDR2 YSYEKL. Deletions cut 2 bases from V and 6 bases from J, with 6 bases between. The CDR3 runs 12 residues. The CDR3 region is CASSQRGDTQYF. CDR3 DNA sequence: TGCGCCAGCAGCCAACGGGGGGATACGCAGTATTTT.

The gene calls are TRBV6-2 or TRBV6-3 and TRBJ2-2; a possible D gene is TRBD1 (6 bases). The CDR3 is 16 amino acids. V was trimmed by 7 bases and J by 1 base, leaving 16 bases between them. CDR1 and CDR2 from the germline V gene are MNHEY and SVGEGT. The CDR3 DNA reads as TGTGCCAGCACTAGATTGGGGACACTGAACACCGGGGAGCTGTTTTTT. Translated, it gives CASTRLGTLNTGELFF.